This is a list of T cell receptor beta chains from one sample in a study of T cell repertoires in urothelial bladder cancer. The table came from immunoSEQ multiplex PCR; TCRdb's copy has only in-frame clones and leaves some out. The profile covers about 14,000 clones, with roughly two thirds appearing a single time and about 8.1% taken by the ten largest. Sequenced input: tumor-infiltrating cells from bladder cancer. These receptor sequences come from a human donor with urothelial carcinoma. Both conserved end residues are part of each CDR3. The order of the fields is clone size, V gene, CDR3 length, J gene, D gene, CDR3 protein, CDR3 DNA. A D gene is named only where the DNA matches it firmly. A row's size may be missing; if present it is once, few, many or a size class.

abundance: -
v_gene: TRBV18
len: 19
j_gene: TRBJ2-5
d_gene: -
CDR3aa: CASSPQRQGRAEHQETQYF
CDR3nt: TGTGCCAGCTCACCGCAACGCCAGGGGAGAGCGGAACACCAAGAGACCCAGTACTTC

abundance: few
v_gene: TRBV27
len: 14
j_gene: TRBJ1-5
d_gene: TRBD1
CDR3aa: CASRDRLGNQPQHF
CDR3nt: TGTGCCAGCAGGGACAGGTTAGGCAATCAGCCCCAGCATTTT

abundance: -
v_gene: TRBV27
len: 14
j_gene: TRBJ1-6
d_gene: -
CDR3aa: CASSISRQSRTLHF
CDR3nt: TGTGCCAGCAGTATTTCCCGACAGAGCAGAACCCTCCACTTT

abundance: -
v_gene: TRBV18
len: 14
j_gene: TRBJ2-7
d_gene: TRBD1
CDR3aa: CASSPRDRTYEQYF
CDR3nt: TGTGCCAGCTCACCAAGGGACAGGACCTACGAGCAGTACTTC

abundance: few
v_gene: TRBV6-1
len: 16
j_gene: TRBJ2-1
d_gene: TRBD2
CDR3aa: CASSEVSGGVWNEQFF
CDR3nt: TGTGCCAGCAGTGAAGTTAGCGGGGGGGTATGGAATGAGCAGTTCTTC

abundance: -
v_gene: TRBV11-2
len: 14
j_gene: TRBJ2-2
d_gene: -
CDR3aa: CASSLGVGTGELFF
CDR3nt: TGTGCCAGCAGCCTTGGGGTTGGCACCGGGGAGCTGTTTTTT

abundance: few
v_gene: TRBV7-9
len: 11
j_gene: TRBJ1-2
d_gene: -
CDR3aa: CASSLKGSSTF
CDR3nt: TGTGCCAGCAGCTTAAAAGGAAGTAGCACCTTC

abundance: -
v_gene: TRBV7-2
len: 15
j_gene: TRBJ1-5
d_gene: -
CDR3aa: CASSLRGREEQPQHF
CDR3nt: TGTGCCAGCAGCTTAAGGGGCCGAGAGGAACAGCCCCAGCATTTT

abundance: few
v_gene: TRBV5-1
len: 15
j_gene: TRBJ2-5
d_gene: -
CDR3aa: CASSLAGPGVETQYF
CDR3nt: TGCGCCAGCAGCTTGGCTGGGCCGGGCGTGGAGACCCAGTACTTC

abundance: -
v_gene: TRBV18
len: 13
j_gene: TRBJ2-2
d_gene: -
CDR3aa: CASSSGVPGELFF
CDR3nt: TGTGCCAGCTCATCTGGGGTTCCCGGGGAGCTGTTTTTT

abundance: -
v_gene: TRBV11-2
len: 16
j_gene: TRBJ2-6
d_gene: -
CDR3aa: CASSLSPASGANVLTF
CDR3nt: TGTGCCAGCAGCTTATCACCAGCCTCTGGGGCCAACGTCCTGACTTTC

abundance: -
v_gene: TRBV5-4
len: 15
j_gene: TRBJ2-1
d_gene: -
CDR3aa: CASSLAGPQHNEQFF
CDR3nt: TGTGCCAGCAGCTTGGCCGGACCCCAGCATAATGAGCAGTTCTTC

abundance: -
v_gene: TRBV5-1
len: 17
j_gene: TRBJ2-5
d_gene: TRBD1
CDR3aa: CASSTGTGDSYQETQYF
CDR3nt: TGCGCCAGCAGCACCGGGACAGGGGACTCATACCAAGAGACCCAGTACTTC

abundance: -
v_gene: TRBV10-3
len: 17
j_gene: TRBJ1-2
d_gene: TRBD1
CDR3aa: CAISGNSGQGRNYGYTF
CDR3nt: TGTGCCATCAGTGGAAATTCGGGACAGGGGCGGAACTATGGCTACACCTTC

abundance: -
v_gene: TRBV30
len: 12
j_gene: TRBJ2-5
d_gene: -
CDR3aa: CAWSDMQETQYF
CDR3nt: TGTGCCTGGAGTGATATGCAAGAGACCCAGTACTTC

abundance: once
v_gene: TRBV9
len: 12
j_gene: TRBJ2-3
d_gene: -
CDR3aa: CASSVVGDTQYF
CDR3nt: TGTGCCAGCAGCGTAGTAGGAGATACGCAGTATTTT

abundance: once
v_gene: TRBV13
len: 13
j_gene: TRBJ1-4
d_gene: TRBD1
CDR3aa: CASSARQGEKLFF
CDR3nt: TGTGCCAGCAGCGCCCGACAGGGGGAAAAACTGTTTTTT

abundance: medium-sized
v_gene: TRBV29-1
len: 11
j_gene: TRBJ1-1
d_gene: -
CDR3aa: CIEVMGTEAFF
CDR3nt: TGCATTGAAGTCATGGGCACTGAAGCTTTCTTT

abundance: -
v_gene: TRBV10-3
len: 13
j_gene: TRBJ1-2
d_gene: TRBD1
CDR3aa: CAISVGTGEGYTF
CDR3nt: TGTGCCATCAGTGTCGGGACAGGGGAAGGCTACACCTTC

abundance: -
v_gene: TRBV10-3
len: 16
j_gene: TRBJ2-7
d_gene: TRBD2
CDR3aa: CAIGGTSGGDSYEQYF
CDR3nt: TGTGCCATCGGCGGGACTAGCGGGGGCGACTCCTACGAGCAGTACTTC

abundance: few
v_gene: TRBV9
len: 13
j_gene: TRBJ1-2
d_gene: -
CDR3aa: CASSVRDDYGYTF
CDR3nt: TGTGCCAGCAGCGTTAGAGATGACTATGGCTACACCTTC

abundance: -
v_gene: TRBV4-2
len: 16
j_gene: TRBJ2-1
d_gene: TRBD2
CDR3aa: CASSQEKRGAVHEQFF
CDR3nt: TGTGCCAGCAGCCAAGAAAAGCGGGGGGCTGTCCATGAGCAGTTCTTC

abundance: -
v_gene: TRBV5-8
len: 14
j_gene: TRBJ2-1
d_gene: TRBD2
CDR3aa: CASSLTGGPREQFF
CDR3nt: TGTGCCAGCAGCTTGACGGGGGGGCCACGGGAGCAGTTCTTC

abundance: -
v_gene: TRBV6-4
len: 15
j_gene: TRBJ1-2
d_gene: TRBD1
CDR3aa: CASRPSGTGGSGYTF
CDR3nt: TGTGCCAGCAGGCCTTCCGGGACAGGGGGGTCTGGCTACACCTTC

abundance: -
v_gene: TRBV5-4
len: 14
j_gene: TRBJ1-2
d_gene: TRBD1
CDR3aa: CASSLWTGEDGYTF
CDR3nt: TGTGCCAGCAGCTTGTGGACAGGGGAGGATGGCTACACCTTC

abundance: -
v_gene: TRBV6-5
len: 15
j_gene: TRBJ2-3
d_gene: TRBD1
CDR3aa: CASRPRQGASDTQYF
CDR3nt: TGTGCCAGCAGACCCCGACAGGGGGCGTCAGATACGCAGTATTTT

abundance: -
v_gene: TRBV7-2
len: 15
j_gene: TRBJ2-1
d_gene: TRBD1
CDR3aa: CASRPATGDDNEQFF
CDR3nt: TGTGCCAGCAGACCTGCGACAGGGGACGACAATGAGCAGTTCTTC

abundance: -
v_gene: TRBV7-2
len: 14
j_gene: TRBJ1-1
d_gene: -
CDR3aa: CASSLGQRNTEAFF
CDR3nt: TGTGCCAGCAGCCTCGGACAGAGAAACACTGAAGCTTTCTTT

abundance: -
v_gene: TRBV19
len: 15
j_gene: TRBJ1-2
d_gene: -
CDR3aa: CASSTPSAGSYGYTF
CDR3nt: TGTGCCAGTAGTACCCCCTCCGCGGGGAGTTATGGCTACACCTTC

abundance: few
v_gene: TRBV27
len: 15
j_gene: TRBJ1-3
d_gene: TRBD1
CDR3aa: CASSLAGGSGNTIYF
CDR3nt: TGTGCCAGCAGTTTAGCAGGGGGCTCTGGAAACACCATATATTTT

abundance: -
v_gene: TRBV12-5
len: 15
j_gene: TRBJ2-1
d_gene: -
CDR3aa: CASGFFSRANNEQFF
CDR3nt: TGTGCTAGTGGTTTTTTTAGCCGGGCCAACAATGAGCAGTTCTTC

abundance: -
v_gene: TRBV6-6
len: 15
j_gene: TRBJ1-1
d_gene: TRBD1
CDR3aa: CASTQTGGGGTEAFF
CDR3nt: TGTGCCAGCACCCAGACAGGGGGCGGTGGCACTGAAGCTTTCTTT

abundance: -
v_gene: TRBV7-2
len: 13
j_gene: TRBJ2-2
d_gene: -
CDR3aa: CASSLALTGELFF
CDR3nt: TGTGCCAGCAGCTTAGCGCTCACCGGGGAGCTGTTTTTT

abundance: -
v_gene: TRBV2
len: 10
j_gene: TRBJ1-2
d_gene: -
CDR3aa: CASSEGGYTF
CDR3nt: TGTGCCAGCAGTGAAGGTGGCTACACCTTC

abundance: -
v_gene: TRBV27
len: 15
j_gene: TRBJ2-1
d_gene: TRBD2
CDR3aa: CASSLFGGGRNEQFF
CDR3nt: TGTGCCAGCAGTCTTTTCGGGGGGGGGCGGAATGAGCAGTTCTTC

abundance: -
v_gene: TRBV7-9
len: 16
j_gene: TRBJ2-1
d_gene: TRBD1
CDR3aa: CASSLGTGGSYNEQFF
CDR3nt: TGTGCCAGCAGCCTCGGGACAGGGGGATCCTACAATGAGCAGTTCTTC

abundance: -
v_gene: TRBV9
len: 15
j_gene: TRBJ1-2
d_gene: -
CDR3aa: CASSRVGLSTYGYTF
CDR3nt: TGTGCCAGCAGCCGGGTTGGGCTTTCGACCTATGGCTACACCTTC

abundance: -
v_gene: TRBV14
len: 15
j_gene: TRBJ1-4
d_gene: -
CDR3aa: CASSPNLRGGEKLFF
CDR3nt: TGTGCCAGCAGCCCTAACCTCAGGGGCGGTGAAAAACTGTTTTTT

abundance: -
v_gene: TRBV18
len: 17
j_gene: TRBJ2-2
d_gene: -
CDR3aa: CASSPPYGGPHTGELFF
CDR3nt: TGTGCCAGCTCACCCCCGTACGGGGGGCCCCACACCGGGGAGCTGTTTTTT

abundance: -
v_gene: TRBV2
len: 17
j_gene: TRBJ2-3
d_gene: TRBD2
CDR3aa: CASRYPKRGPSTDTQYF
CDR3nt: TGTGCCAGCAGATACCCGAAGCGGGGGCCTAGCACAGATACGCAGTATTTT

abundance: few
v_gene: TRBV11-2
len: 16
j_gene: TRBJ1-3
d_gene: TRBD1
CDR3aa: CASSSLGQGKRNTIYF
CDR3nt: TGTGCCAGCAGCTCTCTCGGACAGGGTAAAAGAAACACCATATATTTT

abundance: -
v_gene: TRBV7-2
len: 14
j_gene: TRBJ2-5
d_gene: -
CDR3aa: CASSLAGGVETQYF
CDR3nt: TGTGCCAGCAGCTTAGCCGGGGGCGTCGAGACCCAGTACTTC

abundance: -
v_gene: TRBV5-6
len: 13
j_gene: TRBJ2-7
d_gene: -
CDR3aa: CASRISGTYEQYF
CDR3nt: TGTGCCAGCAGAATTTCAGGGACCTACGAGCAGTACTTC

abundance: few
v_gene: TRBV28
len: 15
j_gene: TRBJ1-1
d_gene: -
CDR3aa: CASTPLGGAGTEAFF
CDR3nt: TGTGCCAGCACCCCCTTGGGGGGCGCAGGCACTGAAGCTTTCTTT